The T cell receptor beta chain under discussion was sequenced for a study of shared clonotypes between healthy human individuals. About this clone: Its cognate antigen is unknown.

Sequencing used immunoSEQ multiplex PCR; TCRdb keeps in-frame clones, though not all of them. The sample carries some 2,500,000 clones, roughly 90% recorded once. The study separated CD4+ cells into CD45RA+ naive and CD45RA-negative memory subsets. Study findings and constraints: Sharing across four donors was highest in naive CD4 (roughly 5%) and lowest in memory CD8 (roughly 0.4%).

The CDR3 sequence is 13 residues long. V was clipped by 6 bases and J by 1 base; unmatched bases: 3. Germline assignment: CDR1 MNHNS and CDR2 SASEGT. This sequence was found in a young man in good health. Some clones in this sample may be carry-over from other donors' samples. The J gene is TRBJ2-7, the V gene TRBV6-1; 7 bases align to TRBD1. Sequences were obtained from naive CD4+ T cells from PBMCs. Subset indicated: CD45RA+ positively selected. CDR3 DNA sequence: TGTGCCAGCAGGCCGGGACAGTCCTACGAGCAGTACTTC. Residues: CASRPGQSYEQYF.